The present T cell receptor beta chain was sequenced within a study of regulatory T cells in long-lasting Graves disease. Assembly of TCR beta libraries relied on iRepertoire HTBI primers together with Arm-PCR of CDR3 regions. Via MiXCR, TCRdb re-called the multiplex PCR reads, giving one row per CDR3 protein. In the table there are some 450,000 distinct CDR3 sequences, around 15% of which are singletons. Specified time point: newly diagnosed GD, antithyroid drugs for less than 3 months. RNA extracted from PBMCs served as the sequencing template. This clonotype was seen at least ten times. These data were also reused for a study on T cells in Graves' hyperthyroidism and ophthalmopathy.

The source material was peripheral blood mononuclear cells (PBMCs), sampled at new diagnosis, from a patient treated with antithyroid drugs. This TCR was recovered from a woman aged 25-40 years with Graves disease.

The DNA for the CDR3 is TGTGCCAGCAGCGCTTCCTCCAGCTCCTACGAGCAGTACTTC. It translates to CASSASSSSYEQYF. This sequence joins TRBV9 and TRBJ2-7; D unresolved. The CDR3 contains 14 residues. V lost 3 bases and J lost 0, with 10 bases in between. Germline CDR1 SGDLS, CDR2 YYNGEE.